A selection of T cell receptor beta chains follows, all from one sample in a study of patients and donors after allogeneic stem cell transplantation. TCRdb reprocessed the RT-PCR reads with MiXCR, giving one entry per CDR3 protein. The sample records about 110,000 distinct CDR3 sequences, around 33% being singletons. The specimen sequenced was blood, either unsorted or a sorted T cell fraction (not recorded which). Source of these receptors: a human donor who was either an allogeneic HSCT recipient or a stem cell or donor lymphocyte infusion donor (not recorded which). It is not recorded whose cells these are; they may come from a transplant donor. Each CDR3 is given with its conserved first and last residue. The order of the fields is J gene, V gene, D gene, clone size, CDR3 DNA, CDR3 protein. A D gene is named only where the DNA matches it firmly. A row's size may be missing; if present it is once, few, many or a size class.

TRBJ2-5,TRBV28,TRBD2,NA,TGTGCCAGCAGATCTACCGGGACTAGCGGGACTAAGACCCAGTACTTC,CASRSTGTSGTKTQYF
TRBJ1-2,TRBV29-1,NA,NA,TGCAGCGTTTTTATACAGAACTATGGCTACACCTTC,CSVFIQNYGYTF
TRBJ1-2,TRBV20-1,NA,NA,TGCAGTGCTAGACAGTCTTCGAGTGGTGGCTACACCTTC,CSARQSSSGGYTF
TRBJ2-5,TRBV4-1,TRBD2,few,TGCGCCAGCAGCCAAGGGCTAGTCGGGAGGGCCGGTCAGACCCAGTACTTC,CASSQGLVGRAGQTQYF
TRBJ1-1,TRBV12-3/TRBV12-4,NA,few,TGTGCCAGCAGGATTAACGTGAACACTGAAGCTTTCTTT,CASRINVNTEAFF
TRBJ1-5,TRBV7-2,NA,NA,TGTGCCAGCAGCTTATACGGGTCGCAGCCCCAGCATTTT,CASSLYGSQPQHF
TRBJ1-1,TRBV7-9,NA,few,TGTGCCAGCAGCTTAAGGAGTTTCACTGAAGCTTTCTTT,CASSLRSFTEAFF
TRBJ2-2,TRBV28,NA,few,TGTGCCAGCAGCGCCATAGGTTCCACCGGGGAGCTGTTTTTT,CASSAIGSTGELFF
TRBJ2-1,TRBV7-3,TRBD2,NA,TGTGCCAGCAGCTTAACCAGCGGGAGCCGGGGCAATGAGCAGTTCTTC,CASSLTSGSRGNEQFF
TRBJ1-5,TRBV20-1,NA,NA,TGCAGTGCTAGAGCGGGGACGTCTGATAGCAATCAGCCCCAGCATTTT,CSARAGTSDSNQPQHF
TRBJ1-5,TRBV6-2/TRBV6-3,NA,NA,TGTGCCAGCAGTTACGTGGCAGGGCGAGGCGCTAATCAGCCCCAGCATTTT,CASSYVAGRGANQPQHF
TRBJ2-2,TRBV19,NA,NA,TGTGCCAGTAGCAAAGAAAGGGGTTGGACCGGGGAGCTGTTTTTT,CASSKERGWTGELFF
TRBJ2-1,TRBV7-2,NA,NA,TGTGCCAGCAGCCCCGGCCCCTGGCCCTTATTTGAGCAGTTCTTC,CASSPGPWPLFEQFF
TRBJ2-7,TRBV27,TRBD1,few,TGTGCCAGCAGTTTTCAAGGGGGCAAGTGGTACGAGCAGTACTTC,CASSFQGGKWYEQYF
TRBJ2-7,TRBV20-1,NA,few,TGCAGTGCTAGAGGACAGTCGTGGGAGCAGTACTTC,CSARGQSWEQYF
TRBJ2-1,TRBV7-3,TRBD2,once,TGTGCCAGCAGCAACCTAGCGGGAGGGCCAGGGGAGCAGTTCTTC,CASSNLAGGPGEQFF
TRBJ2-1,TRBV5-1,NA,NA,TGCGCCAGCAGCTTAACCGCAGGGGTCGATGAGCAGTTCTTC,CASSLTAGVDEQFF
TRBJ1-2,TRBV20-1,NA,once,TGCAGTGCTGTTCGCAACTATGGCTACACCTTC,CSAVRNYGYTF
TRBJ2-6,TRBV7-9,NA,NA,TGTGCCAGCAGCCGTGCGGGGACACGGAAGAAAGGGGCCAACGTCCTGACTTTC,CASSRAGTRKKGANVLTF
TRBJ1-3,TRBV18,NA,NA,TGTGCCAGCTCGCTTATGAAGACAGGAACTGGAAACACCATATATTTT,CASSLMKTGTGNTIYF
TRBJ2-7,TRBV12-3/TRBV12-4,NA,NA,TGTGCCAGCAGCCGTAGGGGGGCTTACGAGCAGTACTTC,CASSRRGAYEQYF
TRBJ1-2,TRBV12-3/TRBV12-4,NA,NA,TGTGCCAGCAGTAACAGGGAGGCATATGGCTACACCTTC,CASSNREAYGYTF
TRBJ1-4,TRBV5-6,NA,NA,TGTGCCAGCAGCTCGCCTAATGAAAAACTGTTTTTT,CASSSPNEKLFF
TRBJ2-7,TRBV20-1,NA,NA,TGCAGTGCCCATAGACGGGCCTACGAGCAGTACTTC,CSAHRRAYEQYF
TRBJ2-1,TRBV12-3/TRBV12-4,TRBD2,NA,TGTGCCAGCAGCTTAGCGGGAGCCACTTACAATGAGCAGTTCTTC,CASSLAGATYNEQFF
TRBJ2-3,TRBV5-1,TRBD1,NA,TGCGCCAGCAGCAAAAGGGACAGATACACAGATACGCAGTATTTT,CASSKRDRYTDTQYF
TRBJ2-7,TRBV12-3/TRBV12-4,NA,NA,TGTGCCAGCACTGGGGGCTCCTACGAGCAGTACTTC,CASTGGSYEQYF
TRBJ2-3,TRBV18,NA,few,TGTGCCAGCTCCCCGGACGATACGCAGTATTTT,CASSPDDTQYF
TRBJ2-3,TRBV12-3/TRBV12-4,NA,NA,TGTGCCAGCAGTTTTCAGGTCTCCGAGGCAGATACGCAGTATTTT,CASSFQVSEADTQYF
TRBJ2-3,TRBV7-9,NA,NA,TGTGCCAGCAGCCCACAGGGAGATACGCAGTATTTT,CASSPQGDTQYF
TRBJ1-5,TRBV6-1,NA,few,TGTGCCAGCAGCTCCACGGACAGATCTTATAGCAATCAGCCCCAGCATTTT,CASSSTDRSYSNQPQHF
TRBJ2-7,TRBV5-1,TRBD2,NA,TGCGCCAGCAGACCGGCCCCCACTAGCGAGGAGCAGTACTTC,CASRPAPTSEEQYF
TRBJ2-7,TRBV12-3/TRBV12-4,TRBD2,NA,TGTGCCAGCAGTTCGGGAGGGAACGAGCAGTACTTC,CASSSGGNEQYF
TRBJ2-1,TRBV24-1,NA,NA,TGTGCCACCGGAGCGATGTCCTACAATGAGCAGTTCTTC,CATGAMSYNEQFF
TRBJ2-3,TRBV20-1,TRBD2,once,TGCAGTGCTGTACTAGCGCCAGATACGCAGTATTTT,CSAVLAPDTQYF
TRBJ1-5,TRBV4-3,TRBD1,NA,TGCGCCAGCAGCCAAGAGACAGGGGGCGAGAGCAATCAGCCCCAGCATTTT,CASSQETGGESNQPQHF